The clone carrying this T cell receptor (beta chain) has just one count. The antigen is not known. This record comes from a study of T cell clonotyping in hematopoietic cell transplantation. Study outcomes and limitations: Without cell sorting, CD4 versus CD8 contributions remain unresolved. After transplant, recipient diversity fell while pathologically expanded clonotypes grew through day 180.

Assay: immunoSEQ multiplex PCR; the TCRdb copy retains only in-frame clones and omits some. The data hold more than 70,000 clones, with almost 97% observed a single time. Time point of the sample: recipient sample about 28 days before transplant, after cytoreduction. Unmatched junction bases numbered 4, after V lost 3 bases and J lost 0 bases. Germline assignment: CDR1 SGDLS and CDR2 YYNGEE. This CDR3 contains 15 residues. The chain uses TRBV9 and TRBJ2-3; TRBD2 agrees at 7 bases. Sequencing was performed on peripheral blood mononuclear cells, taken before stem cell transplant. The sequence came from a woman aged 50 to 65 with acute myeloid leukemia. Some clones in this sample may be carry-over from other donors' samples. The CDR3 loop reads CASSDRAGSTDTQYF. The CDR3 bases are TGTGCCAGCAGCGACCGAGCGGGGAGCACAGATACGCAGTATTTT.